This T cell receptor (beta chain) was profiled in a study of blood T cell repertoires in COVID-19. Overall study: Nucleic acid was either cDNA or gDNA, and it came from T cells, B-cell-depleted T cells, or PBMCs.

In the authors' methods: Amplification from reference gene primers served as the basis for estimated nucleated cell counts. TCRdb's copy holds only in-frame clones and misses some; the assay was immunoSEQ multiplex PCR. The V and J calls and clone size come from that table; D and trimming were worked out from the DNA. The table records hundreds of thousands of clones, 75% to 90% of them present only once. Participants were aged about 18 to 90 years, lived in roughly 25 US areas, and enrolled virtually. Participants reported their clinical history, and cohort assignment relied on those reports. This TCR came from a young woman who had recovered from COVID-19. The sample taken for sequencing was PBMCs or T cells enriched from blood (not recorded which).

CDR3 bases: TGTGCCAGCAGCCACCGACAGGGGAAAACCGGGGAGCTGTTTTTT. It translates to CASSHRQGKTGELFF. The V gene is TRBV7-9, the J gene TRBJ2-2, with 8 bases lining up with TRBD1. J gave up 5 bases and V 5 bases, and 7 bases lay outside the gene matches. Germline CDR1 is SEHNR and CDR2 is FQNEAQ (reference sequence). This CDR3 is built from 15 residues.